The rows below give T cell receptor beta chains drawn from one sample of a study of T cells in Graves' hyperthyroidism and ophthalmopathy. TCRdb redid the calling of the multiplex PCR reads with MiXCR, one entry per CDR3 protein. The sample holds under 250,000 distinct CDR3 sequences; under 20% are singletons and the top ten take around 50%. The specimen was blood. The receptor source for this set is a man in his fifties with Graves' hyperthyroidism. Each CDR3 is given with its conserved first and last residue. A D gene is named only where the DNA matches it firmly. For some rows the clone size is stated as once, few or many, or as a class when expanded; others skip it.

- | TRBJ1-6 | TRBV27 | - | TGTGCCAGCACCTCGAGGAATTTTAATTCACCCCTCCACTTT | CASTSRNFNSPLHF
TRBD1 | TRBJ2-7 | TRBV20-1 | - | TGCAGTGCTACCGGGACAGGGGGCCTCTACGAGCAGTACTTC | CSATGTGGLYEQYF
- | TRBJ2-7 | TRBV9 | - | TGTGCCAGCAGCCCCCAAGCGACAGGTTCCTACGAGCAGTACTTC | CASSPQATGSYEQYF
- | TRBJ2-5 | TRBV18 | many | TGTGCCAGCTCACCGTTTCCGGAGACCCAGTACTTC | CASSPFPETQYF
- | TRBJ2-2 | TRBV9 | many | TGTGCCAGCAGCCGGGGGGCAGGGAACACCGGGGAGCTGTTTTTT | CASSRGAGNTGELFF
TRBD2 | TRBJ2-7 | TRBV3-1 | many | TGTGCCAGCAGCCCCCCTGGGTTAGCGGGCAGCTACGAGCAGTACTTC | CASSPPGLAGSYEQYF
TRBD2 | TRBJ2-3 | TRBV7-3 | many | TGTGCCAGCAGCCCCGGGACTAGCGGGAGCACAGATACGCAGTATTTT | CASSPGTSGSTDTQYF
TRBD2 | TRBJ2-2 | TRBV20-1 | many | TGCAGTGCTAGAGAACCCGGGACTAGCGTGTTGGGCGGGGAGCTGTTTTTT | CSAREPGTSVLGGELFF
- | TRBJ1-2 | TRBV12-3/TRBV12-4 | many | TGTGCCAGCACCCTGACAGGACCCTATGGCTACACCTTC | CASTLTGPYGYTF
- | TRBJ2-1 | TRBV12-3/TRBV12-4 | many | TGTGCCAGCAGTCCCGGCCTAAACAATGAGCAGTTCTTC | CASSPGLNNEQFF